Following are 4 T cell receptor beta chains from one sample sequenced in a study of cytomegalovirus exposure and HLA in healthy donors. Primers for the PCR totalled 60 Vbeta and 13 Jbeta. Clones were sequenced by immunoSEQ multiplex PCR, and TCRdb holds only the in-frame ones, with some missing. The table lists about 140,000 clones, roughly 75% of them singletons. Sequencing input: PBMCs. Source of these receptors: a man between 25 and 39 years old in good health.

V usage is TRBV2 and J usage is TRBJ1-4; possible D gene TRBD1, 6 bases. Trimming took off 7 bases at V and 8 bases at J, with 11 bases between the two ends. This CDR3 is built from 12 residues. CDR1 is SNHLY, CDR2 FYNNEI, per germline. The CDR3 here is CASNRVGEKLFF. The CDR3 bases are TGTGCCAGCAACAGGGTAGGCGAAAAACTGTTTTTT. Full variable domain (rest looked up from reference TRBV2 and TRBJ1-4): EPEVTQTPSHQVTQMGQEVILRCVPISNHLYFYWYRQILGQKVEFLVSFYNNEISEKSEIFDDQFSVERPDGSNFTLKIRSTKLEDSAMYFCASNRVGEKLFFGSGTQLSVL.

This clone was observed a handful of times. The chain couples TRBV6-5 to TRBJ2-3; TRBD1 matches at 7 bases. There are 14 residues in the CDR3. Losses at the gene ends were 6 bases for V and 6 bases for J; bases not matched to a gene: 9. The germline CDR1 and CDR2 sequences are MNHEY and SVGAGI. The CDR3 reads CASRSYRGRDTQYF. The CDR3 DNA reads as TGTGCCAGCAGATCCTACAGGGGCCGTGATACGCAGTATTTT.

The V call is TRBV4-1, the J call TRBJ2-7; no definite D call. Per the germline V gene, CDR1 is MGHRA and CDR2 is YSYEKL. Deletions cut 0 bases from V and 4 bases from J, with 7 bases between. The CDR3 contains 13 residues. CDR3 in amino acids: CASSQDLLYEQYF. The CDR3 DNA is TGCGCCAGCAGCCAAGACCTACTATACGAGCAGTACTTC.

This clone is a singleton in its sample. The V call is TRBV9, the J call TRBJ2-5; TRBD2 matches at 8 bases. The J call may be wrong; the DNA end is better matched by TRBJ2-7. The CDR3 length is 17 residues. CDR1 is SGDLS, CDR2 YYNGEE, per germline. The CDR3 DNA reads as TGTGCCAGCAGCGTCTCCTCCGGGAGGGCCAGTTTCTACGAGCAGTACTTC. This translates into CASSVSSGRASFYEQYF.